The 20 T cell receptor beta chains given below trace back to one sample, sequenced in a study of cytomegalovirus exposure and HLA in healthy donors. PCR used 60 Vbeta primers and 13 Jbeta primers. TCRdb's table, derived via immunoSEQ multiplex PCR, lists solely in-frame clones and lacks some. The sample carries under 200,000 clones, approximately 82% recorded once. What was sequenced was PBMCs. The receptor set was obtained from a middle-aged man in good health and CMV-seropositive.

The chain couples TRBV7-2 to TRBJ2-6; D remains ambiguous. Germline values: CDR1 SGHTA, CDR2 FQGNSA. This CDR3 has 15 residues. Trimming stripped 1 base from V and 2 bases from J, with 6 bases between. The CDR3 DNA reads as TGTGCCAGCAGCTTAGGTCCAACTGGGGCCAACGTCCTGACTTTC. This sequence encodes CASSLGPTGANVLTF.

The V gene is TRBV10-3, the J gene TRBJ1-1; 8 bases agree with TRBD1. Germline-derived CDR1 and CDR2 are ENHRY and SYGVKD. The ends lost 9 bases at V and 1 base at J; junction bases unmatched: 4. The CDR3 runs 13 residues. CDR3 region: CAIRGQGNTEAFF. The CDR3 DNA reads TGTGCCATTCGTGGACAGGGGAACACTGAAGCTTTCTTT.

This clone was picked up a small number of times. CDR3 sequence (DNA): TGTGCCAGCAGTGATAGGGGCAGGCAAGTCGGTGAGACCCAGTACTTC. Translation: CASSDRGRQVGETQYF. This rearrangement joins TRBV2 to TRBJ2-5; a weak D match, TRBD1 (5 bases). The germline V gene encodes CDR1 SNHLY and CDR2 FYNNEI. This CDR3 is built from 16 residues. Trimming stripped 3 bases from V and 5 bases from J, with 19 bases between.

This clone was detected a few times. The V gene is TRBV9, the J gene TRBJ2-7; TRBD2 aligns across 9 bases. Unmatched junction bases numbered 1, after V lost 3 bases and J lost 3 bases. CDR3 size: 13 residues. Germline V gene data show CDR1 as SGDLS and CDR2 as YYNGEE. CDR3 protein: CASSDSGGYEQYF. CDR3 DNA sequence: TGTGCCAGCAGCGATAGCGGGGGCTACGAGCAGTACTTC.

The chain combines TRBV15 with TRBJ2-1; weak D call: TRBD1 (5 bases). The V and J ends lost 7 bases and 4 bases respectively, with 14 bases between them. CDR3 size: 14 residues. Looked up from germline, CDR1 is LNHNV and CDR2 is YYDKDF (reference sequence). This CDR3 reads CATTTAGSYNEQFF. CDR3 nucleotide sequence: TGTGCCACCACTACGGCAGGGTCATACAATGAGCAGTTCTTC.

The V and J genes are TRBV7-8 and TRBJ2-7, with a possible D match to TRBD2 (5 bases). The germline V gene has CDR1 SGHVS and CDR2 FQNEAQ. Trimming left V 0 bases short and J 7 bases short, with 10 bases between. CDR3 length: 13 residues. The CDR3: CASSLAWEREQYF. CDR3 coding DNA: TGTGCCAGCAGCTTAGCATGGGAGCGGGAGCAGTACTTC.

This chain uses TRBV5-1 with TRBJ2-1; 7 bases map to TRBD2. Germline values: CDR1 SGHRS, CDR2 YFSETQ. Trimming took 2 bases from V and 7 from J; bases not matched to a gene: 9. CDR3 length: 15 amino acids. This chain's CDR3 is CASSFLAGPENEQFF. Written as DNA, the CDR3 is TGCGCCAGCAGCTTTTTAGCGGGCCCGGAGAATGAGCAGTTCTTC.

The chain combines TRBV9 with TRBJ2-4, with TRBD1 identical over 10 bases. V lost 0 bases and J lost 7; bases outside the gene matches: 4. Per germline, CDR1 SGDLS and CDR2 YYNGEE. The CDR3 has 15 residues. The CDR3: CASSVEGQGRNIQYF. In nucleotides, the CDR3 is TGTGCCAGCAGCGTAGAGGGACAGGGGAGGAACATTCAGTACTTC.

The chain couples TRBV2 to TRBJ2-1; TRBD2 aligns across 7 bases. With V trimmed by 0 bases and J by 4 bases, 9 bases remained unmatched. Germline V lookup: CDR1 SNHLY, CDR2 FYNNEI. This CDR3 spans 17 amino acids. CDR3 bases: TGTGCCAGCAGTGAAGCGTCAAGCGGGATCAAATACAATGAGCAGTTCTTC. It specifies CASSEASSGIKYNEQFF.

This chain connects TRBV7-6 to TRBJ2-2; 7 positions agree with TRBD2. The CDR3 runs to 13 residues. The junction had 3 bases not matched to a gene; V was cut back by 6 bases and J by 5 bases. CDR1 and CDR2 (germline): SGHVS, FNYEAQ. The chain's CDR3 is CASSSSGTGELFF. CDR3 in DNA: TGTGCCAGCAGTTCTAGCGGTACCGGGGAGCTGTTTTTT.

V gene TRBV7-2 combines with J gene TRBJ1-4; no definite D call. The germline V gene has CDR1 SGHTA and CDR2 FQGNSA. This CDR3 is 13 amino acids long. The ends were cut back, 5 bases at V and 8 bases at J, with 12 bases in the middle. The CDR3 coding sequence is TGTGCCAGCAGCGGGCCTTCTGGGGAAAAACTGTTTTTT. Translation: CASSGPSGEKLFF.

The chain is built from TRBV19 and TRBJ2-1; 9 nucleotides agree with TRBD2. The length of the CDR3 is 16 residues. V dropped 3 bases and J dropped 3; count of bases not matched to a gene: 6. Looked up from germline, CDR1 is LNHDA and CDR2 is SQIVND (reference sequence). CDR3 in DNA: TGTGCCAGTAGTATGGTCCAGCGGGGGGTCTACAATGAGCAGTTCTTC. Translated, it gives CASSMVQRGVYNEQFF.

The gene calls are TRBV7-9 and TRBJ1-1, with 9 bases matching TRBD1. Unmatched junction bases numbered 5, after V lost 1 base and J lost 11 bases. Germline V gene lookup returns CDR1 SEHNR and CDR2 FQNEAQ (reference sequence). The CDR3 is made up of 13 amino acids. In nucleotides, the CDR3 is TGTGCCAGCAGCTTAGGGACAGGGGTTTCGGCTTTCTTT. Translating it yields CASSLGTGVSAFF.

This clone was seen only a few times. V gene TRBV5-1 combines with J gene TRBJ2-5; 10 bases map to TRBD1. Trimming cost V 1 base and J 5 bases; bases outside gene matches: 8. This CDR3 comprises 16 residues. Per germline, CDR1 SGHRS and CDR2 YFSETQ. CDR3 region: CASSLSGTGERETQYF. As DNA, the CDR3 is TGCGCCAGCAGCTTGTCCGGGACAGGGGAGAGGGAGACCCAGTACTTC. Variable domain in full (rest from reference TRBV5-1 and TRBJ2-5): KAGVTQTPRYLIKTRGQQVTLSCSPISGHRSVSWYQQTPGQGLQFLFEYFSETQRNKGNFPGRFSGRQFSNSRSEMNVSTLELGDSALYLCASSLSGTGERETQYFGPGTRLLVL.

The rearrangement links TRBV19 to TRBJ2-6, with D maybe TRBD1 (6 bases). The V gene's germline CDR1 is LNHDA and CDR2 SQIVND (reference sequence). V lost 7 bases, J lost 0 bases, and 13 bases lay in between. The length of the CDR3 is 16 residues. In nucleotides, the CDR3 is TGTGCCAGTACCCAGGACAGACCCTCTGGGGCCAACGTCCTGACTTTC. Its protein is CASTQDRPSGANVLTF. Full variable domain (outside the CDR3, taken from reference TRBV19 and TRBJ2-6): DGGITQSPKYLFRKEGQNVTLSCEQNLNHDAMYWYRQDPGQGLRLIYYSQIVNDFQKGDIAEGYSVSREKKESFPLTVTSAQKNPTAFYLCASTQDRPSGANVLTFGAGSRLTVL.

The chain links TRBV29-1 to TRBJ1-1; TRBD1 aligns across 8 bases. The V gene's germline CDR1 is SQVTM and CDR2 ANQGSEA. The ends lost 0 bases at V and 4 bases at J; junction bases unmatched: 7. The length of the CDR3 is 15 residues. The CDR3 here is CSVEDRTGRATEAFF. The CDR3 DNA is TGCAGCGTTGAAGATAGGACAGGGAGGGCCACTGAAGCTTTCTTT.

The V and J genes are TRBV11-3 and TRBJ2-7; 15 bases line up with TRBD2. The CDR3 covers 19 residues. Per germline, CDR1 SGHNT and CDR2 YENEEA. V was pared by 0 bases and J by 4 bases, with 10 bases of the junction left unmatched. This chain's CDR3 is CASSLDPRTSGGAYYEQYF. In nucleotides, the CDR3 is TGTGCCAGCAGCTTAGACCCTCGGACTAGCGGGGGGGCCTATTACGAGCAGTACTTC.

By share, this clone counts as medium-sized. The chain links TRBV6-5 to TRBJ1-1, with D maybe TRBD1 (6 bases). There are 15 residues in the CDR3. From germline, CDR1 is MNHEY and CDR2 SVGAGI. Trimming pared 7 bases from V and 4 bases from J, leaving 19 bases between. CDR3 bases: TGTGCCAGCACCCTGGCCCCAGGGGAAAGCACTGAAGCTTTCTTT. This translates into CASTLAPGESTEAFF.

V usage is TRBV19 and J usage is TRBJ1-5; TRBD1 is a possible D gene (6 bases). CDR1 and CDR2 (germline): LNHDA, SQIVND (reference sequence). CDR3 length: 18 residues. The V end lost 6 bases, the J end lost 4 bases, and 25 bases lay between the germline ends. The CDR3 bases are TGTGCCAGTAGCCCCAGGGGTGCTCTGGGAACATGGAATCAGCCCCAGCATTTT. This gives the protein CASSPRGALGTWNQPQHF.

This rearrangement joins TRBV5-6 to TRBJ2-7; TRBD1 aligns across 7 bases. In germline, CDR1 is SGHDT, CDR2 YYEEEE. The CDR3 loop spans 14 amino acids. V gave up 3 bases and J gave up 3 bases; unmatched junction bases: 6. The CDR3: CASSSPGQNYEQYV. CDR3 sequence (DNA): TGTGCCAGCAGCTCACCGGGACAGAACTACGAGCAGTACGTC.